Each of the 21 T cell receptor beta chains below was sequenced from the same sample in a study of blood T cell repertoires in COVID-19. Only in-frame clones appear in the TCRdb table, and some are missing; sequencing was by immunoSEQ multiplex PCR. Among approximately 89,000 clones, around four fifths were seen once, and the ten largest hold around 11%. Sequenced sample: peripheral blood. The receptors come from a woman in her seventies with active or convalescent COVID-19.

The rearrangement links TRBV24-1 to TRBJ2-3; TRBD1 agrees at 7 bases. After removal of 5 bases from V and 4 bases from J, the junction contained 11 bases not matched to a gene. The CDR3 contains 16 residues. Germline loops: CDR1 KGHDR, CDR2 SFDVKD. DNA for the CDR3: TGTGCCACCAGTGCCCCGACAGGGAAGGGCGCAGATACGCAGTATTTT. Protein product: CATSAPTGKGADTQYF.

The rearrangement joins TRBV5-1 to TRBJ1-1; 7 positions match TRBD1. Trimming cost V 1 base and J 8 bases; bases outside gene matches: 8. This CDR3 spans 14 amino acids. Germline V gives CDR1 SGHRS, CDR2 YFSETQ. CDR3 nucleotide sequence: TGCGCCAGCAGCTTGTATTTCAGGGGGGAAGAAGCTTTCTTT. Translating gives CASSLYFRGEEAFF.

The chain is built from TRBV4-3 and TRBJ1-3, with D possibly matching TRBD1 (6 bases). The V end lost 1 base, the J end lost 3 bases, and 13 bases lay between the germline ends. Germline V gene sequence: CDR1 LGHNA, CDR2 YSLEER. This CDR3 spans 16 amino acids. As DNA, the CDR3 is TGCGCCAGCAGCCAAGTTCAGGGGTGGTTTGGAAACACCATATATTTT. Translating gives CASSQVQGWFGNTIYF.

The chain links TRBV11-2 to TRBJ2-1; 7 nucleotides match TRBD1. The germline gives CDR1 SGHAT, CDR2 FQNNGV. The V segment lost 5 bases and the J segment 7 bases; nucleotides outside the gene matches: 14. The CDR3 has 16 amino acids. CDR3 in amino acids: CASSPDRKVWSNEQFF. DNA of the CDR3: TGTGCCAGCAGCCCGGACAGGAAAGTTTGGAGTAATGAGCAGTTCTTC.

The rearrangement uses TRBV4-2 and TRBJ2-3; weak D call: TRBD2 (5 bases). The CDR3 totals 16 residues. Germline V gene sequence: CDR1 LGHNA, CDR2 YNFKEQ. V was clipped by 1 base and J by 2 bases, with 13 bases between them. The CDR3 is CASSQVGEVPTDTQYF. DNA for the CDR3: TGTGCCAGCAGCCAAGTGGGAGAGGTACCCACAGATACGCAGTATTTT.

The chain recombines TRBV15 with TRBJ1-5, with 10 positions matching TRBD1. The length of the CDR3 is 15 residues. The junction had 3 bases not matched to a gene; V was cut back by 5 bases and J by 2 bases. Germline CDR1 LNHNV, CDR2 YYDKDF (reference sequence). CDR3 in amino acids: CATSVGQGGNQPQHF. CDR3 nucleotide sequence: TGTGCCACCAGCGTCGGACAGGGGGGCAATCAGCCCCAGCATTTT.

This chain connects TRBV5-1 to TRBJ2-1, with 9 nucleotides matching TRBD2. Germline CDR1 is SGHRS and CDR2 is YFSETQ. CDR3 length: 15 amino acids. V was clipped by 2 bases and J by 6 bases; unmatched bases: 6. CDR3 region: CASSLIAGVGNEQFF. As DNA, the CDR3 is TGCGCCAGCAGCTTAATAGCGGGGGTCGGCAATGAGCAGTTCTTC.

The rearrangement links TRBV3-1 (or the pseudogene TRBV3-2) to TRBJ1-1; 9 bases agree with TRBD1. The J segment lost 7 bases and the V segment lost 4 bases, leaving 4 bases of the junction unmatched. Germline CDR1 reads LGHDT; CDR2 reads YNNKEL (reference sequence). CDR3 length: 13 amino acids. The CDR3 is CASSPRDRVEAFF. The CDR3 coding sequence is TGTGCCAGCAGCCCACGGGACAGGGTTGAAGCTTTCTTT.

The V gene is TRBV10-3, the J gene TRBJ2-7; 8 bases are shared with TRBD2. The J segment lost 3 bases and the V segment lost 7 bases, leaving 11 bases of the junction unmatched. The CDR3 runs to 15 residues. Per germline, CDR1 ENHRY and CDR2 SYGVKD. CDR3 DNA sequence: TGTGCCATCACCCCGGGGGGGGGTCTGAGCTACGAGCAGTACTTC. Its protein is CAITPGGGLSYEQYF.

This clone was recorded only once. This chain uses TRBV4-1 with TRBJ2-5; tentative D call: TRBD2 (6 bases). The germline CDR1 and CDR2 sequences are MGHRA and YSYEKL. The CDR3 runs 18 residues. Trimming left V 0 bases short and J 5 bases short, with 22 bases between. CDR3 sequence reads: CASSQEAKRFAGRETQYF. DNA of the CDR3: TGCGCCAGCAGCCAAGAGGCAAAAAGGTTTGCGGGGAGGGAGACCCAGTACTTC.

This rearrangement joins TRBV2 to TRBJ1-1; a possible D gene is TRBD1 (6 bases). Looked up from germline, CDR1 is SNHLY and CDR2 is FYNNEI. Trimming took off 6 bases at V and 0 bases at J, with 11 bases between the two ends. The length of the CDR3 is 14 residues. As DNA, the CDR3 is TGTGCCAGCAGCCCGTGGACAGTGAACACTGAAGCTTTCTTT. Its protein is CASSPWTVNTEAFF.

The CDR3 DNA sequence: TGTGCCAGCAGTAGCCGAATAGCGGGGTACACAGATACGCAGTATTTT. Translated: CASSSRIAGYTDTQYF. The rearrangement links TRBV2 to TRBJ2-3; 8 nucleotides align to TRBD2. There are 16 residues in the CDR3. J gave up 2 bases and V 5 bases, and 9 bases lay outside the gene matches. Germline-derived CDR1 and CDR2 are SNHLY and FYNNEI.

The chain combines TRBV9 with TRBJ2-7, with 8 bases that match TRBD1. V lost 2 bases and J lost 2; bases outside the gene matches: 3. Per the germline V gene, CDR1 is SGDLS and CDR2 is YYNGEE. CDR3 length equals 14 residues. CDR3 protein: CASSVGTGPYEQYF. CDR3 nucleotides: TGTGCCAGCAGCGTGGGGACAGGACCCTACGAGCAGTACTTC.

The V gene is TRBV5-8, the J gene TRBJ2-1, with 10 bases aligning to TRBD1. Germline V CDR1 and CDR2: SGHTS, YDEGEE. The CDR3 is 16 residues long. V trimming: 4 bases; J trimming: 6 bases; junction bases outside the gene matches: 10. This CDR3 is CASSPLRQGAFNEQFF. CDR3 nucleotide sequence: TGTGCCAGCAGCCCCTTGAGACAGGGGGCCTTCAATGAGCAGTTCTTC.

The gene calls are TRBV7-2 and TRBJ2-1; 10 nucleotides match TRBD2. Germline V gives CDR1 SGHTA, CDR2 FQGNSA. The V segment lost 5 bases and the J segment 0 bases; nucleotides outside the gene matches: 4. The CDR3 is made up of 16 amino acids. CDR3 region: CASSISGGSSYNEQFF. The CDR3 nucleotides read TGTGCCAGCAGCATTAGCGGGGGGAGCTCCTACAATGAGCAGTTCTTC.

The chain uses TRBV5-1 and TRBJ1-4; TRBD1 is a possible D gene (6 bases). Germline V gene lookup returns CDR1 SGHRS and CDR2 YFSETQ. CDR3 size: 15 residues. V was shortened by 2 bases and J by 6 bases, with 14 bases between the two germline ends. The CDR3 bases are TGCGCCAGCAGCTTCCGTCCCCCAGGGGATGAAAAACTGTTTTTT. This sequence encodes CASSFRPPGDEKLFF.

This chain uses TRBV7-2 with TRBJ1-6; unclear D gene. The germline gives CDR1 SGHTA, CDR2 FQGNSA. This CDR3 has 14 residues. V shed 2 bases and J shed 9 bases, with 11 bases lying between them. DNA for the CDR3: TGTGCCAGCAGCTTATATGGGGAGGTTTCACCCCTCCACTTT. It codes for CASSLYGEVSPLHF.

The V call is TRBV7-2, the J call TRBJ1-4; D might be TRBD1 (6 bases). Germline-derived CDR1 and CDR2 are SGHTA and FQGNSA. Trimming left V 2 bases short and J 6 bases short, with 10 bases between. The CDR3 totals 14 residues. CDR3 sequence: CASSLNSGDEKLFF. The CDR3 region has the DNA TGTGCCAGCAGCTTAAATTCAGGGGATGAAAAACTGTTTTTT.

V and J are TRBV7-2 and TRBJ2-2; a weak D match, TRBD2 (5 bases). The ends were cut back, 3 bases at V and 5 bases at J, with 13 bases in the middle. This CDR3 contains 15 residues. Germline V gene lookup returns CDR1 SGHTA and CDR2 FQGNSA. CDR3 loop: CASSFAPGGTGELFF. As DNA, the CDR3 is TGTGCCAGCAGCTTTGCGCCCGGCGGGACCGGGGAGCTGTTTTTT.

J is TRBJ2-3 and V is TRBV4-2, with 7 bases aligning to TRBD2. Losses at the gene ends were 0 bases for V and 6 bases for J; bases not matched to a gene: 12. Germline V gene data show CDR1 as LGHNA and CDR2 as YNFKEQ. The CDR3 is made up of 17 amino acids. The CDR3 nucleotides are TGTGCCAGCAGCCAAGATGAAGGACGATGGGGGGGGGATACGCAGTATTTT. As protein: CASSQDEGRWGGDTQYF.

This clone turned up a few times. V and J are TRBV2 and TRBJ1-3; no clear D gene. Trimming stripped 6 bases from V and 2 bases from J, with 8 bases between. The CDR3 runs to 13 residues. CDR1 is SNHLY and CDR2 is FYNNEI in the germline V gene. The CDR3: CASRETTGNTIYF. DNA of the CDR3: TGTGCCAGCAGAGAAACTACTGGAAACACCATATATTTT.